This entry features one T cell receptor beta chain sequence. Its cognate antigen is unknown. This record comes from a study of regulatory T cells. Findings of the study overall: In patients, unique TRB V-J pairs were restricted and V/J usage skewed, especially in Tregs. Hydrophobic residues at CDR3 positions 6 and 7 were enriched in conventional CD4+ T cells of CD3G-deficient patients.

The primer mix had 52 TRBV and 13 TRBJ primers. Generated by immunoSEQ multiplex PCR, the TCRdb table keeps only in-frame clones and is missing some. This table holds about 17,000 clones, 84% found once. Every patient with CD3G deficiency had evidence of autoimmunity. At testing, patients were 2 to 39 years old, with reduced naive and increased memory T-cell proportions. CD4+ T cells were divided by sorting: CD25-high CD127-low Tregs, CD25-low CD127-high conventional cells. Trimming removed 3 bases at V and 8 bases at J, with 9 bases between. The CDR3 length is 11 residues. Germline-derived CDR1 and CDR2 are DFQATT and SNEGSKA (reference sequence).

This sequence was found in a person younger than 45 with CD3G deficiency. The rearrangement joins TRBV20-1 to TRBJ2-3; maybe TRBD1 (5 bases). The sample consisted of conventional CD4+ T cells sorted from blood. CDR3 nucleotide sequence: TGCAGTGCTAGTTCCCAGGGTACGCAGTATTTT. As protein: CSASSQGTQYF.